This T cell receptor (beta chain) came from a study of blood T cell repertoires in COVID-19. Study-wide context: Some COVID-19 samples were acute and others convalescent; all came from the United States, Italy and Spain. From T cells, B-cell-depleted T cells, or PBMCs came the material, which was cDNA or gDNA.

Study processing details: Cell counts per sample came from amplifying reference gene primers. Sequenced by immunoSEQ multiplex PCR; TCRdb stores in-frame clones only, minus some. That table furnishes V, J and clone size, whereas the DNA furnished D and trimming. The sample includes around 130,000 clones, roughly four fifths of them seen just once. The CDR3 sequence is 13 residues long. Per germline, CDR1 MNHNY and CDR2 SVGAGI (reference sequence). The germline V and J ends were trimmed by 11 bases and 0 bases, with 14 bases remaining between them. Specimen: peripheral blood. V gene TRBV6-6 combines with J gene TRBJ2-7, with D possibly being TRBD2 (6 bases). This receptor was obtained from a human donor in a cohort sampled during active COVID-19. The CDR3, as DNA: TGTGCCGTCCTGCGGGACTCCTCCTACGAGCAGTACTTC. Translating gives CAVLRDSSYEQYF.